A single sample is the source of the 9 T cell receptor beta chains below, sequenced in a study of blood T cell repertoires in COVID-19. Sequencing used immunoSEQ multiplex PCR; TCRdb keeps in-frame clones, though not all of them. The sample lists 380,000 or so clones, around 88% seen once, with about 7.6% in the top ten. The specimen was peripheral blood. All receptors come from an older woman with COVID-19, enrolled during active disease.

V gene TRBV7-8 combines with J gene TRBJ1-4, with D maybe TRBD1 (5 bases). Per germline, CDR1 SGHVS and CDR2 FQNEAQ. V was pared by 2 bases and J by 5 bases, with 12 bases between. This CDR3 region has 15 residues. The CDR3 is CASSLSRTPNEKLFF. In DNA form, the CDR3 reads TGTGCCAGCAGCTTATCAAGGACACCGAATGAAAAACTGTTTTTT. Complete variable domain (other parts from reference TRBV7-8 and TRBJ1-4): GAGVSQSPRYKVAKRGQDVALRCDPISGHVSLFWYQQALGQGPEFLTYFQNEAQLDKSGLPSDRFFAERPEGSVSTLKIQRTQQEDSAVYLCASSLSRTPNEKLFFGSGTQLSVL.

This clone was observed a single time. The V call is TRBV11-3, the J call TRBJ2-7; 8 nucleotides line up with TRBD1. V gave up 5 bases and J gave up 2 bases; unmatched junction bases: 8. Germline CDR1 and CDR2: SGHNT and YENEEA. This CDR3 has 15 amino acids. In DNA form, the CDR3 reads TGTGCCAGCAGCCCGACCGGGACAGGTACCTACGAGCAGTACTTC. Amino acids: CASSPTGTGTYEQYF. Complete variable domain (other parts from reference TRBV11-3 and TRBJ2-7): EAGVVQSPRYKIIEKKQPVAFWCNPISGHNTLYWYLQNLGQGPELLIRYENEEAVDDSQLPKDRFSAERLKGVDSTLKIQPAELGDSAVYLCASSPTGTGTYEQYFGPGTRLTVT.

This clone was recorded only once. The chain recombines TRBV19 with TRBJ1-6; TRBD1 matches 7 bases. The CDR3 has 13 residues. Germline loops: CDR1 LNHDA, CDR2 SQIVND (reference sequence). The junction had 12 bases not matched to a gene; V was cut back by 5 bases and J by 17 bases. The CDR3 coding sequence is TGTGCCAGTAGTCCTCCGGGACAGTGGGAAATCCACTTT. As protein: CASSPPGQWEIHF.

The J gene is TRBJ2-7, the V gene TRBV21-1; TRBD2 is the table's D call, not checked against the DNA. TRBV21-1 is a pseudogene segment. This CDR3 comprises 14 residues. The CDR3 is CASSTSGGLHEQYF. DNA for the CDR3: TGTGCCAGCAGCACGAGCGGGGGTCTTCACGAGCAGTACTTC.

This chain uses TRBV19 with TRBJ1-5; no definite D call. Trimming pared 7 bases from V and 9 bases from J, leaving 19 bases between. Germline loops: CDR1 LNHDA, CDR2 SQIVND (reference sequence). The length of the CDR3 is 14 residues. The CDR3 DNA reads TGTGCCAGTATGGTCTTGGGCGGGGATCGGCCCCAGCATTTT. This codes for CASMVLGGDRPQHF. The full variable domain, in which reference TRBV19 and TRBJ1-5 provide the parts outside the CDR3, is DGGITQSPKYLFRKEGQNVTLSCEQNLNHDAMYWYRQDPGQGLRLIYYSQIVNDFQKGDIAEGYSVSREKKESFPLTVTSAQKNPTAFYLCASMVLGGDRPQHFGDGTRLSIL.

The rearrangement joins TRBV9 to TRBJ1-2; D gene ambiguous. Germline CDR1 SGDLS, CDR2 YYNGEE. The CDR3 consists of 11 residues. The V and J ends lost 3 bases and 4 bases respectively, with 4 bases between them. The CDR3 DNA reads as TGTGCCAGCAGCGCGGTCTATGGCTACACCTTC. This translates into CASSAVYGYTF.

This chain links TRBV5-5 with TRBJ1-2; D is undetermined. With 0 bases removed from V and 3 bases from J, the gap between germline ends came to 6 bases. The CDR3 is made up of 13 amino acids. The germline gives CDR1 SGHKS, CDR2 YYEKEE (reference sequence). The CDR3 DNA follows: TGTGCCAGCAGCTTGGGAGTGGACTATGGCTACACCTTC. Its translation: CASSLGVDYGYTF.

The V call is TRBV2, the J call TRBJ2-1, with 11 bases matching TRBD2. The V gene end was trimmed by 4 bases and the J gene end by 4 bases; junction bases not matched to a gene: 3. Germline CDR1 is SNHLY and CDR2 is FYNNEI. The CDR3 has 15 residues. CDR3 DNA: TGTGCCAGCAGTGCGACTAGCGGGGAATACAATGAGCAGTTCTTC. This sequence encodes CASSATSGEYNEQFF.

CDR3 sequence (DNA): TGCGCCAGCAGCTTGGTTGCGGGGGAGACCTACGAGCAGTACTTC. Its translation: CASSLVAGETYEQYF. The chain is built from TRBV5-1 and TRBJ2-7; 7 positions agree with TRBD2. This CDR3 contains 15 residues. V lost 0 bases, J lost 2 bases, and 5 bases stayed unmatched. From germline, CDR1 is SGHRS and CDR2 YFSETQ.